The table lists the clone carrying this TCR beta chain with a count of one. A much larger clonotype is one base distant, so this may be a read error. Other nucleotide sequences from this sample produce the same CDR3. This sample is part of a study of blood T cell repertoires in COVID-19. The wider study: The United States, Italy and Spain were the sources of the acute and convalescent COVID-19 samples. The cDNA or gDNA used as material had been derived from T cells, B-cell-depleted T cells, or PBMCs.

The trim removed 6 bases at V and 1 base at J, leaving 2 bases unmatched. This CDR3 spans 13 amino acids. Original processing notes: Amplification of reference gene primers provided the estimated nucleated cell counts. Sequencing used immunoSEQ multiplex PCR; TCRdb keeps in-frame clones, though not all of them. The V and J calls and clone size come from that table; D and trimming were worked out from the DNA. The sample holds some 490,000 clones; about 88% are singletons and the top ten take around 7.9%. The chain recombines TRBV12-3 or TRBV12-4 with TRBJ1-1; 7 bases fit TRBD1. The sequencing sample was made of PBMCs or T cells enriched from blood (not recorded which). The origin of this receptor is a woman aged 60-75 years who had recovered from COVID-19. CDR3 amino acids: CASSRQGNTEAFF. For the CDR3, the DNA is TGTGCCAGCAGCCGACAGGGGAACACTGAAGCTTTCTTT.